This entry lists 6 T cell receptor beta chains sequenced from one sample in a study of post-analysis software for immune sequencing data. Findings and limits, study-wide: Among roughly five TRBV segments more frequent in patients than controls were TRBV5-6, TRBV5-1 and TRBV20-1.

TCR beta libraries were prepared from cDNA with unique molecular identifiers. TCRdb ran MiXCR on the PCR reads and lists one entry per CDR3 protein. This table holds fewer than 850,000 distinct CDR3 sequences, 30% found once. Their antigen targets remain unknown. Sequences were obtained from blood. Every receptor here comes from a girl aged 5-17 years with multiple sclerosis.

With respect to this clonotype: A much larger clone is a single base away; this may be a read error. The rearrangement links TRBV7-9 to TRBJ2-7, with D hard to call. The CDR3 loop spans 14 amino acids. The germline CDR1 and CDR2 sequences are SEHNR and FQNEAQ (reference sequence). CDR3 sequence reads: CASSLASASSERYF. The CDR3 bases are TGTGCCAGCAGCTTAGCTTCGGCTTCCAGCGAGCGGTACTTC.

This clonotype was observed a handful of times. This chain connects TRBV5-6 to TRBJ2-5; possible D gene TRBD2, 6 bases. V was trimmed by 4 bases and J by 2 bases, leaving 12 bases between them. CDR3 length: 14 amino acids. From germline, CDR1 is SGHDT and CDR2 YYEEEE. CDR3 in DNA: TGTGCCAGCAGCCGCGTAGCGGCTCAAGAGACCCAGTACTTC. It encodes CASSRVAAQETQYF.

The chain joins TRBV5-1 to TRBJ2-1; D unresolved. V lost 0 bases and J lost 12, with 13 bases in between. The length of the CDR3 is 13 residues. The germline gives CDR1 SGHRS, CDR2 YFSETQ. CDR3 sequence (DNA): TGCGCCAGCAGCTTGGACTCGTCAATGGGGCAGTTCTTC. It specifies CASSLDSSMGQFF. Supplemented by reference TRBV5-1 and TRBJ2-1, the full variable domain reads KAGVTQTPRYLIKTRGQQVTLSCSPISGHRSVSWYQQTPGQGLQFLFEYFSETQRNKGNFPGRFSGRQFSNSRSEMNVSTLELGDSALYLCASSLDSSMGQFFGPGTRLTVL.

The V call is TRBV7-8, the J call TRBJ1-1; no reliable D call. Germline-derived CDR1 and CDR2 are SGHVS and FQNEAQ. Trimming shortened V by 5 bases and J by 0 bases, and 13 bases separated the two germline ends. This CDR3 contains 15 residues. CDR3: CASSPQYLVNTEAFF. The CDR3 nucleotides read TGTGCCAGCAGCCCCCAATACCTAGTGAACACTGAAGCTTTCTTT. Combining the CDR3 with reference TRBV7-8 and TRBJ1-1 gives the whole variable domain GAGVSQSPRYKVAKRGQDVALRCDPISGHVSLFWYQQALGQGPEFLTYFQNEAQLDKSGLPSDRFFAERPEGSVSTLKIQRTQQEDSAVYLCASSPQYLVNTEAFFGQGTRLTVV.

Only a few counts were recorded for this clonotype. The chain combines TRBV6-5 with TRBJ2-2; TRBD1 aligns across 7 bases. The CDR3 loop spans 15 amino acids. CDR1 and CDR2 from the germline V gene are MNHEY and SVGAGI. The junction had 8 bases not matched to a gene; V was cut back by 4 bases and J by 6 bases. CDR3: CASSFRGFPPGELFF. The CDR3 DNA reads as TGTGCCAGCAGTTTCAGGGGGTTTCCCCCCGGGGAGCTGTTTTTT.

This rearrangement joins TRBV2 to TRBJ1-5; possible D gene TRBD1, 6 bases. V gave up 2 bases and J gave up 0 bases, with 8 bases separating them. The CDR3 consists of 15 residues. CDR1 and CDR2 from the germline V gene are SNHLY and FYNNEI. CDR3: CASSEYRASNQPQHF. The CDR3 DNA follows: TGTGCCAGCAGTGAATACAGGGCTAGCAATCAGCCCCAGCATTTT.